Shown below are 18 T cell receptor beta chains from a single sample sequenced in a study of blood T cell repertoires in COVID-19. Assay: immunoSEQ multiplex PCR; the TCRdb copy retains only in-frame clones and omits some. Of a few hundred thousand clones in the sample, approximately 88% were seen once. What was sequenced was PBMCs or T cells enriched from blood (not recorded which). The source of these receptors is a middle-aged woman with acute COVID-19.

The J gene is TRBJ1-2, the V gene TRBV2; 7 bases agree with TRBD1. This CDR3 has 14 amino acids. The V gene end was trimmed by 4 bases and the J gene end by 0 bases; junction bases not matched to a gene: 2. Germline V gene lookup returns CDR1 SNHLY and CDR2 FYNNEI. CDR3 residues: CASSGQGPNYGYTF. The CDR3 bases are TGTGCCAGCAGTGGACAGGGCCCTAACTATGGCTACACCTTC.

The chain is built from TRBV10-3 and TRBJ1-2; TRBD1 agrees at 8 bases. The junction had 7 bases not matched to a gene; V was cut back by 2 bases and J by 8 bases. CDR3 length: 14 residues. In germline, CDR1 is ENHRY, CDR2 SYGVKD. The CDR3 loop reads CAISEGQGTLGYTF. CDR3 nucleotides: TGTGCCATCAGTGAGGGACAGGGAACTCTCGGCTACACCTTC.

This chain connects TRBV29-1 to TRBJ1-2; TRBD1 aligns across 10 bases. There are 15 residues in the CDR3. CDR1 SQVTM and CDR2 ANQGSEA come from the germline V gene. Losses at the gene ends were 4 bases for V and 8 bases for J; bases not matched to a gene: 13. The CDR3 loop reads CSVAPTTGGEEGYTF. The DNA of the CDR3 is TGCAGCGTTGCCCCAACGACAGGGGGCGAGGAGGGCTACACCTTC.

The chain uses TRBV7-9 and TRBJ1-6; D is perhaps TRBD1 (6 bases). V was cut by 1 base and J by 0 bases, with 16 bases left in between. The CDR3 consists of 19 residues. Germline V CDR1 and CDR2: SEHNR, FQNEAQ (reference sequence). CDR3 sequence (DNA): TGTGCCAGCAGCTTAGAACAGGGCTACTCCAGCTCCTATAATTCACCCCTCCACTTT. Amino acid sequence: CASSLEQGYSSSYNSPLHF. The full variable domain, its missing parts supplied by reference TRBV7-9 and TRBJ1-6, is DTGVSQNPRHKITKRGQNVTFRCDPISEHNRLYWYRQTLGQGPEFLTYFQNEAQLEKSRLLSDRFSAERPKGSFSTLEIQRTEQGDSAMYLCASSLEQGYSSSYNSPLHFGNGTRLTVT.

In this sample, this clone turned up a few times. V gene TRBV24-1 combines with J gene TRBJ2-1, with D hard to call. Germline CDR1 reads KGHDR; CDR2 reads SFDVKD. V lost 8 bases, J lost 11 bases, and 18 bases lay in between. CDR3 length: 13 residues. For the CDR3, the DNA is TGTGCCACCAAAGTACGCTACTTCTATCAGCAGTTCTTC. This sequence encodes CATKVRYFYQQFF.

The chain recombines TRBV29-1 with TRBJ1-5; 7 bases match TRBD1. Germline CDR1 reads SQVTM; CDR2 reads ANQGSEA. Unmatched junction bases numbered 7, after V lost 6 bases and J lost 2 bases. The CDR3 has 14 residues. The CDR3 sequence: CSVREDRGNQPQHF. Here the CDR3 DNA reads TGCAGCGTCCGAGAAGACAGGGGCAATCAGCCCCAGCATTTT.

V usage is TRBV7-9 and J usage is TRBJ1-3; TRBD1 might be the D (6 bases). The CDR3 covers 14 residues. CDR1 is SEHNR and CDR2 is FQNEAQ in the germline V gene (reference sequence). The V end lost 0 bases, the J end lost 15 bases, and 18 bases lay between the germline ends. The CDR3 loop reads CASSLAGTEGGRYF. In DNA form, the CDR3 reads TGTGCCAGCAGCTTAGCCGGGACCGAGGGGGGGAGATATTTT.

The chain employs TRBV6-5 and TRBJ1-2, with TRBD1 matching over 7 bases. CDR1 and CDR2 from the germline V gene are MNHEY and SVGAGI. The CDR3 extends over 12 amino acids. V dropped 5 bases and J dropped 8; count of bases not matched to a gene: 5. CDR3 sequence reads: CASSRDSYGYTF. The CDR3 bases are TGTGCCAGCAGTAGGGACAGTTACGGCTACACCTTC.

The chain couples TRBV30 to TRBJ2-7; D gene ambiguous. In germline, CDR1 is GTSNPN, CDR2 SVGIG (reference sequence). Trimming removed 0 bases at V and 3 bases at J, with 3 bases between. CDR3 length equals 11 residues. CDR3 bases: TGTGCCTGGAGTGTCAGCTACGAGCAGTACTTC. Its translation is CAWSVSYEQYF.

The chain links TRBV20-1 to TRBJ2-3; D unresolved. This CDR3 is 13 amino acids long. Trimming pared 3 bases from V and 14 bases from J, leaving 21 bases between. Germline CDR1 and CDR2: DFQATT and SNEGSKA (reference sequence). The CDR3 sequence: CSASGDRPSTGYF. The CDR3 DNA reads TGCAGTGCTAGTGGCGACCGACCCTCGACGGGGTATTTT.

The rearrangement uses TRBV13 and TRBJ2-1, with D tentatively TRBD2 (6 bases). Trimming removed 5 bases from V and 8 bases from J, with 34 bases in between. The CDR3 is 20 amino acids. The germline V gene encodes CDR1 PRHDT and CDR2 FYEKMQ (reference sequence). CDR3 protein: CASSHRGSDAGITPLDEQFF. CDR3 coding DNA: TGTGCCAGCAGCCACCGGGGGTCAGATGCCGGGATTACCCCTTTGGATGAGCAGTTCTTC.

This clone was seen a handful of times. As DNA, the CDR3 is TGTGCCAGCAGCTTATGGGCCTTACGGGCGGGCAATGAGCAGTTCTTC. Amino acids: CASSLWALRAGNEQFF. V usage is TRBV7-8 and J usage is TRBJ2-1; maybe TRBD2 (5 bases). CDR3 length equals 16 residues. V was clipped by 2 bases and J by 6 bases, with 17 bases between them. Germline V CDR1 and CDR2: SGHVS, FQNEAQ.

The chain's CDR3 is CASSQVGSFEKLFF. The CDR3 region has the DNA TGTGCCAGCAGCCAAGTAGGGAGCTTCGAAAAACTGTTTTTT. V is TRBV14 and J is TRBJ1-4; D remains ambiguous. Trimming took off 1 base at V and 8 bases at J, with 11 bases between the two ends. The CDR3 spans 14 residues. Germline lookup yields CDR1 SGHDN and CDR2 FVKESK.

The rearrangement links TRBV3-1 (or the pseudogene TRBV3-2) to TRBJ1-1; 9 nucleotides line up with TRBD1. Trimming took 4 bases from V and 6 from J; bases not matched to a gene: 9. The CDR3 totals 15 residues. The germline CDR1 and CDR2 sequences are LGHDT and YNNKEL (reference sequence). The CDR3 DNA reads as TGTGCCAGCAGCCGCGAACAGGGGGCTGGAGCTGAAGCTTTCTTT. Translated, it gives CASSREQGAGAEAFF.

The rearrangement joins TRBV19 to TRBJ1-1; 8 nucleotides align to TRBD1. Germline lookup yields CDR1 LNHDA and CDR2 SQIVND (reference sequence). V was clipped by 6 bases and J by 1 base; unmatched bases: 4. The CDR3 loop spans 14 amino acids. Written as DNA, the CDR3 is TGTGCCAGTAGAAACGACAGGGGGAACACTGAAGCTTTCTTT. Protein: CASRNDRGNTEAFF.

This clone was recorded only once. The chain uses TRBV28 and TRBJ2-5; a weak D match, TRBD2 (6 bases). Germline V gene sequence: CDR1 MDHEN, CDR2 SYDVKM. The length of the CDR3 is 15 residues. V gave up 9 bases and J gave up 2 bases, with 19 bases separating them. The CDR3 region is CASGVPGLLQETQYF. In DNA, the CDR3 is TGTGCCAGTGGTGTTCCGGGACTCCTGCAAGAGACCCAGTACTTC.

V usage is TRBV2 and J usage is TRBJ1-5; D unresolved. The CDR3 covers 12 residues. Germline V gene data show CDR1 as SNHLY and CDR2 as FYNNEI. Trimming cost V 6 bases and J 4 bases, with 7 bases left between them. This CDR3 is CASRTLNQPQHF. CDR3 coding DNA: TGTGCCAGCAGGACACTTAATCAGCCCCAGCATTTT.

The J gene is TRBJ1-1, the V gene TRBV6-5, with a possible D match to TRBD1 (5 bases). Trimming left V 2 bases short and J 4 bases short, with 17 bases between. This CDR3 has 16 amino acids. The germline gives CDR1 MNHEY, CDR2 SVGAGI. The CDR3 protein is CASSYTITGWGTEAFF. For the CDR3, the DNA is TGTGCCAGCAGTTACACCATTACAGGATGGGGCACTGAAGCTTTCTTT.